This entry lists 2 T cell receptor beta chains sequenced from one sample in a study of T cells after yellow fever vaccination. TCRdb ran MiXCR on the 5' RACE reads and lists one entry per CDR3 protein. The sample lists some 350,000 distinct CDR3 sequences, about 4% seen once, with 20% to 25% in the top ten. This specimen consisted of PBMCs, obtained 5 days after the yellow fever booster vaccination. These TCRs come from a young man who received the YFV17D yellow fever vaccine.

Written as DNA, the CDR3 is TGTGCCACCAGCAGAGAGGCACGGACTAGCGGCGCGGAGCAGTTCTTC. Translated: CATSREARTSGAEQFF. The rearrangement joins TRBV15 to TRBJ2-1, with TRBD2 matching over 10 bases. CDR1 is LNHNV, CDR2 YYDKDF, per germline (reference sequence). V lost 0 bases to trimming and J lost 10 bases; unmatched junction nucleotides: 9. CDR3 size: 16 residues.

This clonotype was seen at least ten times. The chain couples TRBV10-3 to TRBJ2-2, with unresolved D. Germline values: CDR1 ENHRY, CDR2 SYGVKD. The CDR3 consists of 15 residues. V was pared by 2 bases and J by 3 bases, with 10 bases between. The CDR3 spells CAISEVRVDTGELFF. The DNA for the CDR3 is TGTGCCATCAGTGAGGTCCGAGTCGACACCGGGGAGCTGTTTTTT.